Described below is a single T cell receptor beta chain sequence and its context. A second PCR of about 7 to 12 cycles used a sample-barcoded 5' primer and a J-beta primer mix. TCRdb recomputed calls from the 5' RACE reads with MiXCR, one row per CDR3 protein. The repertoire holds approximately 780,000 distinct CDR3 sequences, with about a quarter as singletons. CDR3 length equals 15 residues. With 7 bases clipped from V and 6 bases from J, the junction kept 12 bases outside the gene matches. Germline V gives CDR1 LGHNT, CDR2 FRNRAP. Extracted total RNA amounted to at least 5.5 micrograms for each sample. This sample was included in a study of blood T cells in healthy people across ages. The wider study: For every two T cells, template switching captured about one barcoded beta molecule.

These sequences were also reported in another study, on T cells of mothers and their children. As reported in that work: Donation came from a few healthy Caucasian mothers together with their six children. Approximately 3 million TCR beta reads per child versus over 8 million per mother.

Sequences were obtained from blood. This clonotype originated in a boy aged 5-17 years in good health. V and J are TRBV12-5 and TRBJ2-5; TRBD2 matches at 9 bases. The CDR3 sequence: CASANSGGFMQTQYF. CDR3 nucleotide sequence: TGTGCTAGTGCCAACAGCGGGGGGTTTATGCAGACCCAGTACTTC.